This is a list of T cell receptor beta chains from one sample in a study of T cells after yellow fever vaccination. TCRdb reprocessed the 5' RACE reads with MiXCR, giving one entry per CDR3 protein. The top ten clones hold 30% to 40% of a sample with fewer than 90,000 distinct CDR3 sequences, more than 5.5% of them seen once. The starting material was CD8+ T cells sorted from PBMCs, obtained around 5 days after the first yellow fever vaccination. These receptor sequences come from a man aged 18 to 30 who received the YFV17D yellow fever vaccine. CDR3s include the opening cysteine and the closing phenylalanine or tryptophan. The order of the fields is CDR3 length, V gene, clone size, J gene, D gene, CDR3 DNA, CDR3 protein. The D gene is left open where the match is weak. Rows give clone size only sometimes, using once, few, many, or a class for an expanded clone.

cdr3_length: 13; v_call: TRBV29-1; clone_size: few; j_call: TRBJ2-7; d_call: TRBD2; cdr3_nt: TGCAGCGTTGAAGAGGGACTAGCGACCGAGCAGTACTTC; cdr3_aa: CSVEEGLATEQYF
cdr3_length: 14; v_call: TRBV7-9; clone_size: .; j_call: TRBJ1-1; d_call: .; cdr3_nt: TGTGCCAGCACCCCGGGGCCCGGGATACCTGAAGCTTTCTTT; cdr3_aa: CASTPGPGIPEAFF
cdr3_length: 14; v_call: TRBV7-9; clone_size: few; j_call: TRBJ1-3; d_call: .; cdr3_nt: TGTGCCAGCAGGGGTTGGGCAACTGGAAACACCATATATTTT; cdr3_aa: CASRGWATGNTIYF
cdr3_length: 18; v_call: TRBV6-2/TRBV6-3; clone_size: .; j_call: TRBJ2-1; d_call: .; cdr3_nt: TGTGCCAGCAGTTACTCGATTAGGGTAACGTCCTCCTACAATGAGCAGTTCTTC; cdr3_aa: CASSYSIRVTSSYNEQFF
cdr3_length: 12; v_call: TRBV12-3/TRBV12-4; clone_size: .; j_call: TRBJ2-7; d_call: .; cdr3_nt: TGTGCCAGCAGGTCAGCCCCGAACGAGCAGTACTTC; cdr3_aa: CASRSAPNEQYF
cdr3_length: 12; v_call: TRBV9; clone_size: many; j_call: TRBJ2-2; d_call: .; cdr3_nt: TGTGCCAGCAGCGTAGTAGGCGGGGAGCTGTTTTTT; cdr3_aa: CASSVVGGELFF
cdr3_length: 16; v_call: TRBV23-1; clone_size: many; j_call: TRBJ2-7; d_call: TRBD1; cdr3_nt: TGCGCCAGCAGTCATAGAGGGGACAGGGGAATCTACGAGCAGTACTTC; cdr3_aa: CASSHRGDRGIYEQYF
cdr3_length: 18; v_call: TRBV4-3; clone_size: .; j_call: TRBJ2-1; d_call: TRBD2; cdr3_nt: TGCGCCAGCAGCCAAGATGAAGCGGGGGCCCCCAGTTACAATGAGCAGTTCTTC; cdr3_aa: CASSQDEAGAPSYNEQFF
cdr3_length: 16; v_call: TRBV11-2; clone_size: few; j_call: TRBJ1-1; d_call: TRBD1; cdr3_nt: TGTGCCAGCAGCTTAGCCCTGACAGGGGCGCGAGATAAAGCTTTCTTT; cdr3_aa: CASSLALTGARDKAFF
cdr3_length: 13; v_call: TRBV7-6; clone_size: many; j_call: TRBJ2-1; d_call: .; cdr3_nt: TGTGCCAGCAGCACCTCCCAGGGGAGTGAGCAGTTCTTC; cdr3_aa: CASSTSQGSEQFF
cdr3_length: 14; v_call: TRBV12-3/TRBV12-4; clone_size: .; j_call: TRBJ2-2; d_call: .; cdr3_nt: TGTGCCAGCAGCCAGCTAGGCTGGACCGGGGAGCTGTTTTTT; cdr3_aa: CASSQLGWTGELFF
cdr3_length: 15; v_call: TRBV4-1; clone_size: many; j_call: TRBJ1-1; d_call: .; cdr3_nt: TGCGCCAGCAGCCAAGAAGGAGGCTTGAACACTGAAGCTTTCTTT; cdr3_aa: CASSQEGGLNTEAFF
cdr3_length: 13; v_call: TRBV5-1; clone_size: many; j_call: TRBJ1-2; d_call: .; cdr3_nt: TGCGCCAGCAGTGACAGGACTGGCTATGGCTACACCTTC; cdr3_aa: CASSDRTGYGYTF
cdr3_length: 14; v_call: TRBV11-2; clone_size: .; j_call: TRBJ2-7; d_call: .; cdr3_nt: TGTGCCAGCAGCTTAGGTACAGGGACCTACGAGCAGTACTTC; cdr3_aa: CASSLGTGTYEQYF
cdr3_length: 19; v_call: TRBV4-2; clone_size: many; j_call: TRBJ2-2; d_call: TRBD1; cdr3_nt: TGTGCCAGCAGCCATCAGATTCCTGGGACAGGGGGGAACACCGGGGAGCTGTTTTTT; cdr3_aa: CASSHQIPGTGGNTGELFF
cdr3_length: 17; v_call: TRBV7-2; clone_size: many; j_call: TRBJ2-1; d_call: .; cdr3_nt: TGTGCCAGCAGCTCCCGCCTAAGCTTTCGGGGCCACAATGAGCAGTTCTTC; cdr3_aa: CASSSRLSFRGHNEQFF
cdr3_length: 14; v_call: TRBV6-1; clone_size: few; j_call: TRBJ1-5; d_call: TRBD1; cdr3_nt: TGTGCCAGCAGCCTGACAGGGGGACATCAGCCCCAGCATTTT; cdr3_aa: CASSLTGGHQPQHF
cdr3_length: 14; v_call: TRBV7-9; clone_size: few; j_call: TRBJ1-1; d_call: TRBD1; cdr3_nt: TGTGCCAGCAGCATTGGACAGGGAGGCACTGAAGCTTTCTTT; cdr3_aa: CASSIGQGGTEAFF
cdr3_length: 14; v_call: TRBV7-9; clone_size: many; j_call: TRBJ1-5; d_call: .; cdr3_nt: TGTGCCAGCAGCTTAGAGGATTCCAATCAGCCCCAGCATTTT; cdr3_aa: CASSLEDSNQPQHF
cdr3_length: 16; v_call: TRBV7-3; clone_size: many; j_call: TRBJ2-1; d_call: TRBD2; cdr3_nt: TGTGCCAGCAGCTTAGAGACTAGCGGGTCCAGCAATGAGCAGTTCTTC; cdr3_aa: CASSLETSGSSNEQFF
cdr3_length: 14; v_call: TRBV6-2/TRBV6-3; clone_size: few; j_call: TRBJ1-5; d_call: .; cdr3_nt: TGTGCCAGCAGACCCGGACTGGAGAAGGGGCCCCAGCATTTT; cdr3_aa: CASRPGLEKGPQHF
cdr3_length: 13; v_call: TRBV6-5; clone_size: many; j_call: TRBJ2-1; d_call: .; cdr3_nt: TGTGCCAGCAGCACTAGCTCCTACAATGAGCAGTTCTTC; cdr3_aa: CASSTSSYNEQFF
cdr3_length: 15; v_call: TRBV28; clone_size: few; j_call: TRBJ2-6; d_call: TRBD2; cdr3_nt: TGTGCCAGCAGTGGGGGGGTCGCTGGGGCCAACGTCCTGACTTTC; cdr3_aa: CASSGGVAGANVLTF
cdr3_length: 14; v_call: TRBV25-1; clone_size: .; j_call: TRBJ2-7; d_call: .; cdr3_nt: TGTGCCAGCAGCCCCAAGGACGGGGCCTACGAGCAGTACTTC; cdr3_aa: CASSPKDGAYEQYF
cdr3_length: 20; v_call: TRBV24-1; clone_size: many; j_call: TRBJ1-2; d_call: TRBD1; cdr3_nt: TGTGCCACCGGCCCCCGTCGCAACCTATGGGACAGGGGATCCCCCTATGGCTACACCTTC; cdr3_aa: CATGPRRNLWDRGSPYGYTF
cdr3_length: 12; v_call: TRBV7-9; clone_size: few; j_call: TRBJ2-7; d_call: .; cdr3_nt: TGTGCCGGGGGACTGGATTCCTACGAGCAGTACTTC; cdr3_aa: CAGGLDSYEQYF
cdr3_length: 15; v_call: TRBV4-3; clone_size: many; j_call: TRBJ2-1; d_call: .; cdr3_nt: TGCGCCAGCAGCCAAGATACCCTTTCAGGACCGGAGCAGTTCTTC; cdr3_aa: CASSQDTLSGPEQFF
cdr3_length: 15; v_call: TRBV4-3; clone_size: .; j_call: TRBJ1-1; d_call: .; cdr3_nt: TGCGCCAGCAGCCAAAGGACACCTCTGGACACTGAAGCTTTCTTT; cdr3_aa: CASSQRTPLDTEAFF
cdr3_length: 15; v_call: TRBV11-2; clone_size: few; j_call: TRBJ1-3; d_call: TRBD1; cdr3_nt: TGTGCCAGCAGCTCCGGGACAGGGGGCGGAAACACCATATATTTT; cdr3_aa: CASSSGTGGGNTIYF
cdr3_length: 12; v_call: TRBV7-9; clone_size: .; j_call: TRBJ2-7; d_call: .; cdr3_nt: TGTGCCAGCAGCTTGAGACCTTACGAGCAGTACTTC; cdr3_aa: CASSLRPYEQYF
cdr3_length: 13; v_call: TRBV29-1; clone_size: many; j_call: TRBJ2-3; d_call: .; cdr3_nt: TGCAGCGTCCCCTTGACTAGCACAGATACGCAGTATTTT; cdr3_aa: CSVPLTSTDTQYF
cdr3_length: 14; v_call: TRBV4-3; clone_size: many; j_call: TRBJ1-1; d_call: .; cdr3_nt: TGCGCCAGCAGCCAGGGAGGGGGGTACACTGAAGCTTTCTTT; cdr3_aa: CASSQGGGYTEAFF
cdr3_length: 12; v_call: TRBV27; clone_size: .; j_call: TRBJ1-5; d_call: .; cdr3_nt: TGTGCCAGCGCTTTTTGGAATCAGCCCCAGCATTTT; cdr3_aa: CASAFWNQPQHF
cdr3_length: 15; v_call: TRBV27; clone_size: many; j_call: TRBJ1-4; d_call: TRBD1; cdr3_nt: TGTGCCAGCAGTTTATCCCAGGGGGGATTCGAAAAACTGTTTTTT; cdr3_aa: CASSLSQGGFEKLFF
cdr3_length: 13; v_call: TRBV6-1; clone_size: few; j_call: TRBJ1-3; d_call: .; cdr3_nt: TGTGCCAGCACCCTCAGCTCTGGAAACACCATATATTTT; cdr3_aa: CASTLSSGNTIYF
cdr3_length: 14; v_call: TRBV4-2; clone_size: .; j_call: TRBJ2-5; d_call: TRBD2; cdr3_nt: TGTGCCAGCAGCCAGCCGGGACTAGAGGACGCCCAGTACTTC; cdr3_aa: CASSQPGLEDAQYF
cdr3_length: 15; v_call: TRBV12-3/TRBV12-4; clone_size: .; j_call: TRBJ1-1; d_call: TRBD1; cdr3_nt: TGTGCCAGCAGTTCGACAGGGGGCGTCTATTCTGAAGCTTTCTTT; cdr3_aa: CASSSTGGVYSEAFF
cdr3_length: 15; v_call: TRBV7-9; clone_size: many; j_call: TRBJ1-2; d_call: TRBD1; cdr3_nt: TGTGCCAGCAGCTTACTCACTGGACAGGGATCAGGCTACACCTTC; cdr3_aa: CASSLLTGQGSGYTF
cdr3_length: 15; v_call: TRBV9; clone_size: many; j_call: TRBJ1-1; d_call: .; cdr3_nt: TGTGCCAGCAGCGTCGGAGGGGGGCCGGGCACTGAAGCTTTCTTT; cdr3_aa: CASSVGGGPGTEAFF
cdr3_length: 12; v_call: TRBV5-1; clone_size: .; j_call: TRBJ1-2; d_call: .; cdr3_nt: TGCGCCAGCAGCCGAGGTGAGGATGGCTACACCTTC; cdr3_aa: CASSRGEDGYTF
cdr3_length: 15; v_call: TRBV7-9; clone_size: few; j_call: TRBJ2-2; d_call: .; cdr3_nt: TGTGCCAGCAGCTCATTACGTAGGGGCTCCGGGGAGCTGTTTTTT; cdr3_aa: CASSSLRRGSGELFF
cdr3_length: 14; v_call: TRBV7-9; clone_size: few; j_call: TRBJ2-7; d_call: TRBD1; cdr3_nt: TGTGCCAGCAGCTCTCGGGACAGGTCCTACGAGCAGTACTTC; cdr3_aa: CASSSRDRSYEQYF
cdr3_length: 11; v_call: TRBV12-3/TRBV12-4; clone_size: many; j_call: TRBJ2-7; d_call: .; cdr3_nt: TGTGCCAGCAGTCCCTCCTACGAGCAGTACTTC; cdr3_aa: CASSPSYEQYF
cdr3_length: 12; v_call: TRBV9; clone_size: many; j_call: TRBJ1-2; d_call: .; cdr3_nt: TGTGCCAGTAAACAAGGTTTCTATGGCTACACCTTC; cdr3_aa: CASKQGFYGYTF
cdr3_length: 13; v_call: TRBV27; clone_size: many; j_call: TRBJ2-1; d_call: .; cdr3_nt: TGTGCCAGCAGTAGAAGACCCTCCCATGAGCAGTTCTTC; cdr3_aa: CASSRRPSHEQFF
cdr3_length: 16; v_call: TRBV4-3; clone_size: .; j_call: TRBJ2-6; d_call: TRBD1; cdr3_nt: TGCGCCAGCAGCCAAGACAGGGGGCCTGGGGCCAACGTCCTGACTTTC; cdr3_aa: CASSQDRGPGANVLTF
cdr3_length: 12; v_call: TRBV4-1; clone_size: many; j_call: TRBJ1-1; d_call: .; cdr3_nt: TGCGCCAGCAGCCAAACAGGGCCCAAAGTTTTCTTT; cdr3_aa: CASSQTGPKVFF
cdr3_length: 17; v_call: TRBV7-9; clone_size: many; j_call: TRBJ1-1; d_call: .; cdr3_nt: TGTGCCAGCAGCGCCCCCGCGGTCGGTGACATGAACACTGAAGCTTTCTTT; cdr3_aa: CASSAPAVGDMNTEAFF
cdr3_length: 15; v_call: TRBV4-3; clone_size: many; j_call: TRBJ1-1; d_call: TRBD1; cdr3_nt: TGCGCCAGCAGCCAAGACGGGACAGGGGCCACTGAAGCTTTCTTT; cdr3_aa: CASSQDGTGATEAFF
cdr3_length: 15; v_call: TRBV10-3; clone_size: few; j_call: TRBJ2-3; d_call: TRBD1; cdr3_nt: TGTGCCACCAAGTACAGGGGGCGCGGCACAGATACGCAGTATTTT; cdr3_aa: CATKYRGRGTDTQYF
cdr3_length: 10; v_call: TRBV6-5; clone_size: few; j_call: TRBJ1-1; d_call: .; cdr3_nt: TGTGCCAGCAGTGGATACGAAACTTTCTTT; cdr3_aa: CASSGYETFF
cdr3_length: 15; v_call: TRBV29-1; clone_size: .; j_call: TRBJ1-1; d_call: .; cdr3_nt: TGCAGCGTTGGGGGGGGATGGGGGATGAACACTGAAGCTTTCTTT; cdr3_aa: CSVGGGWGMNTEAFF
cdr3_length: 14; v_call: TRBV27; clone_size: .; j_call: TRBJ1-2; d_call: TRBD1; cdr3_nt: TGTGCCAGCAGTTTATCAGGGACAGTCTATGGCTACACCTTC; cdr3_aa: CASSLSGTVYGYTF
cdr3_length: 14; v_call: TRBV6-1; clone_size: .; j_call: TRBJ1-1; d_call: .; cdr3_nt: TGTGCCAGCGGACGAAGCGCATTGAACACTGAAGCTTTCTTT; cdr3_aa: CASGRSALNTEAFF
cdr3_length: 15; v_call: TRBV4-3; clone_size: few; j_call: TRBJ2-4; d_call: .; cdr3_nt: TGCGCCAGCAGCCAAGACGGAGTGGGCAAAAACATTCAGTACTTC; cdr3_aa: CASSQDGVGKNIQYF
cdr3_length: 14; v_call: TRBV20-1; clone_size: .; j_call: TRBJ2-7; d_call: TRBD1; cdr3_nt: TGCAGTGCTACCGGGACAGGGAACTCCTACGAGCAGTACTTC; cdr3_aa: CSATGTGNSYEQYF
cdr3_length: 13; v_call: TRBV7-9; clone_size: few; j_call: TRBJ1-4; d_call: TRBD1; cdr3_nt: TGTGCCAGCCGGGGACAGACTAATGAAAAACTGTTTTTT; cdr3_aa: CASRGQTNEKLFF